The next 4 T cell receptor beta chains were all read from a single sample in a study of blood T cell repertoires in COVID-19. Here immunoSEQ multiplex PCR was the method, and the copy in TCRdb shows in-frame clones only, minus some. The table includes roughly 81,000 clones, 87% detected once. Sequenced input: peripheral blood. The receptors stem from a man aged 25 to 45 with acute or convalescent COVID-19.

V usage is TRBV28 and J usage is TRBJ1-4; 10 bases align to TRBD1. The ends lost 6 bases at V and 10 bases at J; junction bases unmatched: 14. Germline CDR1 and CDR2: MDHEN and SYDVKM. The CDR3 extends over 16 amino acids. The CDR3 coding sequence is TGTGCCAGCAGGAACCCCGGGACAGGGGATCGGGGAAAACTGTTTTTT. It yields the protein CASRNPGTGDRGKLFF.

This chain joins TRBV4-1 and TRBJ2-7, with D possibly matching TRBD2 (7 bases). Trimming cost V 4 bases and J 0 bases, with 16 bases left between them. This CDR3 contains 16 residues. In germline, CDR1 is MGHRA, CDR2 YSYEKL. The CDR3 nucleotides read TGCGCCAGCAGCCGGGGGGGCCAGGGGTTCTCCTACGAGCAGTACTTC. Amino acid sequence: CASSRGGQGFSYEQYF.

The rearrangement uses TRBV21-1 and TRBJ1-1; TRBD1 was called by the table and not checked on the DNA. TRBV21-1 is tagged as a pseudogene. This CDR3 is 9 amino acids long. The CDR3 nucleotides read TGTGCCAGCGTCAGGAAAGCTTTCTTT. Translating it yields CASVRKAFF.

The J gene is TRBJ2-5, the V gene TRBV27; 7 nucleotides match TRBD2. This CDR3 is 14 amino acids long. In germline, CDR1 is MNHEY, CDR2 SMNVEV (reference sequence). The V gene end was trimmed by 5 bases and the J gene end by 4 bases; junction bases not matched to a gene: 7. The CDR3 DNA reads TGTGCCAGCAGTCCAGAGACGGGGGGAGAGACCCAGTACTTC. Translated: CASSPETGGETQYF.